One and the same sample provided the 3 T cell receptor beta chains below, sequenced in a study of technical replicates of blood from a few donors. Method: immunoSEQ multiplex PCR; TCRdb's copy keeps in-frame clones and lacks some. The sample has about 56,000 clones, 85% to 95% seen once. Sequencing was performed on PBMCs. The source is a human donor in good health. Some clones in this sample may be carry-over from other donors' samples.

A remark on this clone: The same CDR3 arises from other DNA sequences in this sample as well. This chain uses TRBV15 with TRBJ1-5, with D maybe TRBD1 (5 bases). Germline V lookup: CDR1 LNHNV, CDR2 YYDKDF (reference sequence). V lost 0 bases and J 3 bases, leaving 9 bases between the germline ends. This CDR3 is built from 15 residues. CDR3 nucleotide sequence: TGTGCCACCAGCAGAGATCAGGGTAACAATCAGCCCCAGCATTTT. Residues: CATSRDQGNNQPQHF.

The table lists this clone with a count of one. The chain joins TRBV9 to TRBJ2-5, with 9 bases that match TRBD2. The V gene end was trimmed by 0 bases and the J gene end by 3 bases; junction bases not matched to a gene: 3. The CDR3 covers 15 residues. Germline-derived CDR1 and CDR2 are SGDLS and YYNGEE. The CDR3 sequence is CASSVASGGKETQYF. The CDR3 DNA follows: TGTGCCAGCAGCGTAGCCAGCGGGGGGAAAGAGACCCAGTACTTC. The entire variable domain, with the rest obtained from reference TRBV9 and TRBJ2-5, is as follows: DSGVTQTPKHLITATGQRVTLRCSPRSGDLSVYWYQQSLDQGLQFLIQYYNGEERAKGNILERFSAQQFPDLHSELNLSSLELGDSALYFCASSVASGGKETQYFGPGTRLLVL.

The J gene is TRBJ2-5, the V gene TRBV10-3; tentatively, D is TRBD1 (5 bases). The germline gives CDR1 ENHRY, CDR2 SYGVKD. The CDR3 contains 14 residues. V was trimmed by 2 bases and J by 1 base, leaving 8 bases between them. The CDR3 region has the DNA TGTGCCATCAGTGAGAGGACACTCCAAGAGACCCAGTACTTC. This encodes CAISERTLQETQYF.